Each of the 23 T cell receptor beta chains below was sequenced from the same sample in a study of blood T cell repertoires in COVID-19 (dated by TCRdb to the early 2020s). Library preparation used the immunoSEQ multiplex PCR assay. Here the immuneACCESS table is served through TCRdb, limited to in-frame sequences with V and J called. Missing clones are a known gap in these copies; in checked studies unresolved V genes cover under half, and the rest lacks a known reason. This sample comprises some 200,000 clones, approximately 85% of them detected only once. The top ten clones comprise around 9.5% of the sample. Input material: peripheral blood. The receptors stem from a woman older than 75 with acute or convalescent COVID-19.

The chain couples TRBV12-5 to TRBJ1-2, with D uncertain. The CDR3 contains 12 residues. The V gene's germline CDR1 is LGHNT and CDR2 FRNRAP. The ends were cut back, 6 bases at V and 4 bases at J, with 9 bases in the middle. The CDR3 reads CASGLEAYGYTF. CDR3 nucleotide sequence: TGTGCTAGTGGCCTCGAGGCCTATGGCTACACCTTC.

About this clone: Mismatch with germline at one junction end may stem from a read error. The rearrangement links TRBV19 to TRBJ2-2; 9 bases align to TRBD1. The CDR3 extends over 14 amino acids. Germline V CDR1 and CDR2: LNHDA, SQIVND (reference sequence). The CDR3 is CATSNRGRTGELFF. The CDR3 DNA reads TGTGCCACTAGTAACAGGGGGCGCACCGGGGAGCTGTTTTTT. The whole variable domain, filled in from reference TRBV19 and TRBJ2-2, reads DGGITQSPKYLFRKEGQNVTLSCEQNLNHDAMYWYRQDPGQGLRLIYYSQIVNDFQKGDIAEGYSVSREKKESFPLTVTSAQKNPTAFYLCATSNRGRTGELFFGEGSRLTVL.

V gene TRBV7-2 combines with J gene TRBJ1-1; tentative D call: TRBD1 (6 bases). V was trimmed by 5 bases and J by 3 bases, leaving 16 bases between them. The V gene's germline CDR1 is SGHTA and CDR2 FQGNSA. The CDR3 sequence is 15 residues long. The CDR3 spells CASSPPSSGDTEAFF. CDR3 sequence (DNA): TGTGCCAGCAGCCCCCCCAGCTCAGGGGACACTGAAGCTTTCTTT.

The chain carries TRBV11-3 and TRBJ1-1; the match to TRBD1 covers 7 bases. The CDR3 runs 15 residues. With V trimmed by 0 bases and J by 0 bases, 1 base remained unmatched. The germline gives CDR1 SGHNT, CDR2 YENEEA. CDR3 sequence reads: CASSLEGQMNTEAFF. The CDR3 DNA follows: TGTGCCAGCAGCTTAGAGGGACAGATGAACACTGAAGCTTTCTTT.

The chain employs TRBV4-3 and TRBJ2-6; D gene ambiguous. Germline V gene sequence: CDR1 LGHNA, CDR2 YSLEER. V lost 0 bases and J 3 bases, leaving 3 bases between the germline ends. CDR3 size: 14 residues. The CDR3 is CASSQDHGANVLTF. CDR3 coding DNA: TGCGCCAGCAGCCAAGATCATGGGGCCAACGTCCTGACTTTC.

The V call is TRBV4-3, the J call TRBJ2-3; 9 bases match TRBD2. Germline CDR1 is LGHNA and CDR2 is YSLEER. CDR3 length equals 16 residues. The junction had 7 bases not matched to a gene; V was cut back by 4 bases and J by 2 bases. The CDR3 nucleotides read TGCGCCAGCAGCCCTAGAGCGGGGGGAATCACAGATACGCAGTATTTT. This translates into CASSPRAGGITDTQYF.

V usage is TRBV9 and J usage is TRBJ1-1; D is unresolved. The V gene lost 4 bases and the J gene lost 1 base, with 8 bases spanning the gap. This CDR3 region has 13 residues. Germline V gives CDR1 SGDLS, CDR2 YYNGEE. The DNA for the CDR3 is TGTGCCAGCAGCCCCTGGGCGAACACTGAAGCTTTCTTT. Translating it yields CASSPWANTEAFF.

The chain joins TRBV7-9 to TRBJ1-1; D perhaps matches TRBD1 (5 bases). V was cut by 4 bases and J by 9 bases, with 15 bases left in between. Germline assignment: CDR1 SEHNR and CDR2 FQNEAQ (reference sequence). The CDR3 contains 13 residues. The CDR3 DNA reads TGTGCCAGCAGCTCTGGTACCGGGGGACAAGCTTTCTTT. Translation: CASSSGTGGQAFF.

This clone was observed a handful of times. CDR3 region: CAISVRVGEQYF. In DNA, the CDR3 is TGTGCCATCAGTGTCAGGGTAGGCGAGCAGTACTTC. This sequence joins TRBV10-3 and TRBJ2-7, with D maybe TRBD1 (5 bases). Germline loops: CDR1 ENHRY, CDR2 SYGVKD. Trimming cost V 4 bases and J 6 bases, with 10 bases left between them. The CDR3 runs to 12 residues.

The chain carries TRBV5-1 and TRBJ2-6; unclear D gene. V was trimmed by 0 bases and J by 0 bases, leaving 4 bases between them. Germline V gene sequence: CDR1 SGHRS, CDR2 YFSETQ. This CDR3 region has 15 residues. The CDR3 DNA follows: TGCGCCAGCAGCTTGGGGGCCTCTGGGGCCAACGTCCTGACTTTC. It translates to CASSLGASGANVLTF.

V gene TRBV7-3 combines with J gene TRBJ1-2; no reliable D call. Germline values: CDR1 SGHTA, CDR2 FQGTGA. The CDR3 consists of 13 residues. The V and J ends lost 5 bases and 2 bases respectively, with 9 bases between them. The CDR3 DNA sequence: TGTGCCAGCAGCCCCTCGGGGAACTATGGCTACACCTTC. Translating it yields CASSPSGNYGYTF.

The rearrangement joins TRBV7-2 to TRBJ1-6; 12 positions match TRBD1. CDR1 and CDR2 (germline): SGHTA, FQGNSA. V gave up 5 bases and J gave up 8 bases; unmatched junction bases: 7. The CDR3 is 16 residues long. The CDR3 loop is CASSTGTGGAYSPLHF. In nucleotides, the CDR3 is TGTGCCAGCAGCACCGGGACAGGGGGCGCATATTCACCCCTCCACTTT.

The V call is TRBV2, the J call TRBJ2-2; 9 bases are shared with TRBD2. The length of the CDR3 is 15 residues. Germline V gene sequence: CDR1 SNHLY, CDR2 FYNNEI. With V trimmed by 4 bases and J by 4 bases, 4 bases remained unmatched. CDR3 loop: CASSGGGGATGELFF. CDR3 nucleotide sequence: TGTGCCAGCAGTGGTGGCGGGGGGGCCACCGGGGAGCTGTTTTTT.

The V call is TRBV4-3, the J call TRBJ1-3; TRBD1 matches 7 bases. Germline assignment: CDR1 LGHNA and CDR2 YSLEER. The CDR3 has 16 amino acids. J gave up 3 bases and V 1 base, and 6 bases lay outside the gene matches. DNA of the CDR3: TGCGCCAGCAGCCAAGTCACAGGGGCGAATGGAAACACCATATATTTT. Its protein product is CASSQVTGANGNTIYF.

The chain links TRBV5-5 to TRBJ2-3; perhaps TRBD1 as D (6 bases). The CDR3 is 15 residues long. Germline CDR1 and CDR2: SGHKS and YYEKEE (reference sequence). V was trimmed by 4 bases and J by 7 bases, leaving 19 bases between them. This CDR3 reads CASSRLGQLQYTQYF. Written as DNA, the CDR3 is TGTGCCAGCAGCCGTCTGGGACAACTCCAATATACGCAGTATTTT.

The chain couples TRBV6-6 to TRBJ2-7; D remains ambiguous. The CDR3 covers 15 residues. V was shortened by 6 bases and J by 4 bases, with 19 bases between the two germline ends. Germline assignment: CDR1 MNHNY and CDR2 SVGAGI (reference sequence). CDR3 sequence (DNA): TGTGCCAGCAGCCAACAGCAGGCCGAAGGATACGAGCAGTACTTC. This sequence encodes CASSQQQAEGYEQYF.

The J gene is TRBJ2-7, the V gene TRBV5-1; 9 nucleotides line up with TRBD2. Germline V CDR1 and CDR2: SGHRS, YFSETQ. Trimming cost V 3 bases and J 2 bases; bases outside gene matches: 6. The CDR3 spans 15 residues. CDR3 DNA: TGCGCCAGCAGCTCCCCTCGCGGGGGGGCCTACGAGCAGTACTTC. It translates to CASSSPRGGAYEQYF. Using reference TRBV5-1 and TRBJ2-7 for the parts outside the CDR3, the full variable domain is KAGVTQTPRYLIKTRGQQVTLSCSPISGHRSVSWYQQTPGQGLQFLFEYFSETQRNKGNFPGRFSGRQFSNSRSEMNVSTLELGDSALYLCASSSPRGGAYEQYFGPGTRLTVT.

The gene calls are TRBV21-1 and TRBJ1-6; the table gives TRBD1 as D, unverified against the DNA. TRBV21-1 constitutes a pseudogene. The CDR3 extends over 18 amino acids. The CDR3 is CASSIGQGAINGNSPLHF. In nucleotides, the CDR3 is TGTGCCAGCAGCATCGGACAGGGGGCAATTAATGGGAATTCACCCCTCCACTTT.

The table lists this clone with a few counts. CDR3 sequence (DNA): TGTGCCAGCAGCCCCCGCCAGGGTAGCTCCTACGAGCAGTACTTC. Its translation is CASSPRQGSSYEQYF. The V call is TRBV5-4, the J call TRBJ2-7; tentatively, D is TRBD1 (5 bases). The CDR3 runs to 15 residues. Germline values: CDR1 SGHNT, CDR2 YYREEE (reference sequence). V shed 4 bases and J shed 0 bases, with 14 bases lying between them.

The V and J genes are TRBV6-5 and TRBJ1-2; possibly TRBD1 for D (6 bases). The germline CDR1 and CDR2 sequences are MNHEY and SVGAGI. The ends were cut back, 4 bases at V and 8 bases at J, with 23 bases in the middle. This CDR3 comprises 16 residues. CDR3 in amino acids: CASSSTGSVHRIGYTF. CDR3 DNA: TGTGCCAGCAGTTCTACAGGGTCAGTCCACAGAATCGGCTACACCTTC.

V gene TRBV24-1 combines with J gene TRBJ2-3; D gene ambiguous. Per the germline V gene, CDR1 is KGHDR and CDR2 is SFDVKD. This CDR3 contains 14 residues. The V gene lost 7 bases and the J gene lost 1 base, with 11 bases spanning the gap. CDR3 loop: CATSSWSGTDTQYF. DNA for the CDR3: TGTGCCACCAGCAGTTGGAGTGGCACAGATACGCAGTATTTT.

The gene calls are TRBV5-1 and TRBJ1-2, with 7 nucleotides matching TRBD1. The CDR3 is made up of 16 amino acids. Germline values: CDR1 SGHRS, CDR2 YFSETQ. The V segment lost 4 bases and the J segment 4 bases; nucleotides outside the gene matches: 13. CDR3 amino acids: CASSDSGTASFYGYTF. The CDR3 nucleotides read TGCGCCAGCAGCGACTCCGGGACAGCCTCATTCTATGGCTACACCTTC.

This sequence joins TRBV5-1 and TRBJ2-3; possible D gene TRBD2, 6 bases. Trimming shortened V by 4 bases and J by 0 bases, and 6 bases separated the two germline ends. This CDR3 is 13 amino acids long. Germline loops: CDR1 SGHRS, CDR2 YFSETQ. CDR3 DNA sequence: TGCGCCAGCAGCGGGACTAGCACAGATACGCAGTATTTT. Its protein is CASSGTSTDTQYF.